These T cell receptor beta chains were read from a single sample in a study of blood T cells in healthy people across ages. Using its own MiXCR run on the 5' RACE reads, TCRdb lists one record per CDR3 protein. The sample shows over 600,000 distinct CDR3 sequences, about 21% of them seen only once. Sequenced material: blood. These receptors all stem from a man in his 70s in good health. Each CDR3 is given with its conserved first and last residue. Fields, in order: clone size, V gene, J gene, D gene, CDR3 length, CDR3 DNA, CDR3 protein. The D gene is left open where the match is weak. Not every row has a clone size; where given, it reads once, few, many or a size class.

abundance: .
v_gene: TRBV2
j_gene: TRBJ2-1
d_gene: TRBD1
len: 17
CDR3nt: TGTGCCAGCAGTGAAGCCCGGGGCCAGGGGGCGGACAATGAGCAGTTCTTC
CDR3aa: CASSEARGQGADNEQFF

abundance: .
v_gene: TRBV6-5
j_gene: TRBJ2-1
d_gene: .
len: 16
CDR3nt: TGTGCCAGCAGTTACGTCAGTGCGAGCTCCTACAATGAGCAGTTCTTC
CDR3aa: CASSYVSASSYNEQFF

abundance: .
v_gene: TRBV20-1
j_gene: TRBJ2-5
d_gene: .
len: 15
CDR3nt: TGCAGTGCTAGAGATCGTATAACGGGGGTAGAGACCCAGTACTTC
CDR3aa: CSARDRITGVETQYF

abundance: .
v_gene: TRBV28
j_gene: TRBJ2-1
d_gene: .
len: 12
CDR3nt: TGTGCCAGCAGTTTACGTGCGAATGAGCCGTTCTTC
CDR3aa: CASSLRANEPFF

abundance: .
v_gene: TRBV9
j_gene: TRBJ2-1
d_gene: .
len: 14
CDR3nt: TGTGCCAGCAGCCCAAGGGACCCAGGCTATGAGCAGTTCTTC
CDR3aa: CASSPRDPGYEQFF

abundance: few
v_gene: TRBV6-1
j_gene: TRBJ2-3
d_gene: .
len: 17
CDR3nt: TGTGCCAGCAGTGAAGCGTTCGGACAGCAAAGAGTCGATACGCAGTATTTT
CDR3aa: CASSEAFGQQRVDTQYF

abundance: few
v_gene: TRBV27
j_gene: TRBJ2-5
d_gene: TRBD2
len: 18
CDR3nt: TGTGCCAGCAGCAAGGGACTAGCGGGAGACGGGTACCAAGAGACCCAGTACTTC
CDR3aa: CASSKGLAGDGYQETQYF

abundance: few
v_gene: TRBV5-5
j_gene: TRBJ2-3
d_gene: .
len: 16
CDR3nt: TGTGCCAGCAGCTCAGAGGACACAAAAAGCACAGATACGCAGTATTTT
CDR3aa: CASSSEDTKSTDTQYF

abundance: .
v_gene: TRBV2
j_gene: TRBJ1-1
d_gene: TRBD1
len: 14
CDR3nt: TGTGCCAGCAGGGCGGGACAGGGGAACACTGAAGCTTTCTTT
CDR3aa: CASRAGQGNTEAFF

abundance: .
v_gene: TRBV29-1
j_gene: TRBJ2-3
d_gene: .
len: 14
CDR3nt: TGCGGCGTTGCGACAGCGACTAGCACAGATACGCAGTATTTT
CDR3aa: CGVATATSTDTQYF

abundance: .
v_gene: TRBV24-1
j_gene: TRBJ2-5
d_gene: .
len: 14
CDR3nt: TGTGCCACCAGTGATGAGAGGGGGGGGAAGACCCAGTACTTC
CDR3aa: CATSDERGGKTQYF

abundance: .
v_gene: TRBV29-1
j_gene: TRBJ2-5
d_gene: .
len: 13
CDR3nt: TGCAGCGGAGGGGACTCATTAGAAGAGACCCAGTACTTC
CDR3aa: CSGGDSLEETQYF

abundance: .
v_gene: TRBV24-1
j_gene: TRBJ2-1
d_gene: .
len: 19
CDR3nt: TGTGCCACCAGTGACCCAAACCGAGGGGGGAACAGCTCCTACAATGAGCAGTTCTTC
CDR3aa: CATSDPNRGGNSSYNEQFF

abundance: few
v_gene: TRBV25-1
j_gene: TRBJ2-1
d_gene: .
len: 18
CDR3nt: TGTGCCAGCAGTGACCAGACTGGTGGGGGTCGGTTTCACAATGAGCAGTTCTTC
CDR3aa: CASSDQTGGGRFHNEQFF

abundance: few
v_gene: TRBV24-1
j_gene: TRBJ2-1
d_gene: TRBD2
len: 18
CDR3nt: TGTGCCACCAGTGATTTGGATGGAGCTAGCGGGGGCAGCAATGAGCAGTTCTTC
CDR3aa: CATSDLDGASGGSNEQFF

abundance: few
v_gene: TRBV7-9
j_gene: TRBJ1-2
d_gene: .
len: 15
CDR3nt: TGTGCCAGCAGCTTAAGTGAGGTTTCAGACTATGGCTACACCTTC
CDR3aa: CASSLSEVSDYGYTF

abundance: .
v_gene: TRBV2
j_gene: TRBJ1-1
d_gene: .
len: 14
CDR3nt: TGTGCCAGCAACTTCGACAGGCCGAGACCTGAAGCTTTCTTT
CDR3aa: CASNFDRPRPEAFF

abundance: few
v_gene: TRBV2
j_gene: TRBJ2-3
d_gene: .
len: 13
CDR3nt: TGTGCCAGCAGTTTTGGACAGTCAGATACGCAGTATTTT
CDR3aa: CASSFGQSDTQYF

abundance: .
v_gene: TRBV4-1
j_gene: TRBJ2-7
d_gene: TRBD1
len: 16
CDR3nt: TGCGCCAGCAGCCAAGATCTTACAGGGGTCAACTACGAGCAGTACTTC
CDR3aa: CASSQDLTGVNYEQYF

abundance: .
v_gene: TRBV4-1
j_gene: TRBJ2-5
d_gene: TRBD2
len: 18
CDR3nt: TGCGCCAGCAGCCAAGAAGGGGCTAGCGGGACCTTCCAAGAGACCCAGTACTTC
CDR3aa: CASSQEGASGTFQETQYF

abundance: .
v_gene: TRBV3-1
j_gene: TRBJ2-1
d_gene: TRBD2
len: 16
CDR3nt: TGTGCCAGCAGCCAAGCCTCGGGGGGGAGAAGGAATGAGCAGTTCTTC
CDR3aa: CASSQASGGRRNEQFF

abundance: few
v_gene: TRBV2
j_gene: TRBJ1-6
d_gene: .
len: 14
CDR3nt: TGTGCCAGCAGTCGGTGGCGTAATAATTCACCCCTCCACTTT
CDR3aa: CASSRWRNNSPLHF

abundance: .
v_gene: TRBV7-9
j_gene: TRBJ2-3
d_gene: .
len: 15
CDR3nt: TGTGTCAGCAGCTTCTCCGAGGGCCACACAGATACGCAGTATTTT
CDR3aa: CVSSFSEGHTDTQYF

abundance: few
v_gene: TRBV11-2
j_gene: TRBJ2-2
d_gene: .
len: 14
CDR3nt: TGTGCCAGCAGCGCAGGGGTTAACACCGGGGAGCTGTTTTTT
CDR3aa: CASSAGVNTGELFF

abundance: .
v_gene: TRBV12-3/TRBV12-4
j_gene: TRBJ2-3
d_gene: TRBD2
len: 16
CDR3nt: TGTGCCAGCAGTTTCGGTAGTAGCGGGAGAGTAGATACGCAGTATTTT
CDR3aa: CASSFGSSGRVDTQYF

abundance: .
v_gene: TRBV27
j_gene: TRBJ1-4
d_gene: TRBD1
len: 16
CDR3nt: TGTGCCAGCAGACGGGGAGAGGGACAGCCCAATGAAAAACTGTTTTTT
CDR3aa: CASRRGEGQPNEKLFF

abundance: .
v_gene: TRBV5-1
j_gene: TRBJ2-7
d_gene: TRBD2
len: 15
CDR3nt: TGCGCCAGCAGCTTCGGACTAGCCGACTCCTACGAGCAGTACTTC
CDR3aa: CASSFGLADSYEQYF

abundance: .
v_gene: TRBV12-3/TRBV12-4
j_gene: TRBJ1-5
d_gene: TRBD1
len: 16
CDR3nt: TGTGCCAGCAGTTTTAAGGGGGCGAACGGCAATCAGCCCCAGCATTTT
CDR3aa: CASSFKGANGNQPQHF

abundance: .
v_gene: TRBV6-1
j_gene: TRBJ2-7
d_gene: TRBD2
len: 13
CDR3nt: TGTGCCGCGGCGGGAGAGTTCTCCTACGAGCAGTACTTC
CDR3aa: CAAAGEFSYEQYF

abundance: many
v_gene: TRBV20-1
j_gene: TRBJ2-2
d_gene: TRBD1
len: 13
CDR3nt: TGCAGTGCCTGGGACAGCTACACCGGGGAGCTGTTTTTT
CDR3aa: CSAWDSYTGELFF

abundance: .
v_gene: TRBV3-1
j_gene: TRBJ2-5
d_gene: .
len: 14
CDR3nt: TGTGCCAGCAGCCAACGACGACAGCAAGAGACCCAGTACTTC
CDR3aa: CASSQRRQQETQYF

abundance: few
v_gene: TRBV5-1
j_gene: TRBJ2-7
d_gene: .
len: 13
CDR3nt: TGCGCCAGCGGCCAGAACAGGGAATTCGAGCAGTACTTC
CDR3aa: CASGQNREFEQYF

abundance: .
v_gene: TRBV10-3
j_gene: TRBJ2-2
d_gene: TRBD1
len: 16
CDR3nt: TGTGCCATCAGTGAGTCGAGTGGACAGGGAACCGGGGAGCTGTTTTTT
CDR3aa: CAISESSGQGTGELFF

abundance: .
v_gene: TRBV6-5
j_gene: TRBJ2-1
d_gene: TRBD2
len: 18
CDR3nt: TGTGCCAGCAGTTATTCCGGACTAGCGGGAATTTTTTCAAGTGAGCAGTTCTTC
CDR3aa: CASSYSGLAGIFSSEQFF

abundance: few
v_gene: TRBV7-9
j_gene: TRBJ2-7
d_gene: .
len: 12
CDR3nt: TGTGCCAGCAGTGGCCCAGACTACGAGCAGTACTTC
CDR3aa: CASSGPDYEQYF

abundance: few
v_gene: TRBV5-1
j_gene: TRBJ2-3
d_gene: .
len: 14
CDR3nt: TGCGCCAGCAGCCTCTCAGACGGCACAGATACGCAGTATTTT
CDR3aa: CASSLSDGTDTQYF

abundance: few
v_gene: TRBV2
j_gene: TRBJ2-3
d_gene: .
len: 14
CDR3nt: TGTGCCGGCAGTGAAGTCGGAGGGATGGATACGCAGTATTTT
CDR3aa: CAGSEVGGMDTQYF

abundance: .
v_gene: TRBV7-9
j_gene: TRBJ2-6
d_gene: .
len: 19
CDR3nt: TGTGCCAGCAGCTTAGAACGGAGGGATATATTCTCTGGGGCCAACGTCCTGACTTTC
CDR3aa: CASSLERRDIFSGANVLTF

abundance: few
v_gene: TRBV6-2/TRBV6-3
j_gene: TRBJ2-1
d_gene: .
len: 13
CDR3nt: TGTGCCAGCAGGGGGGACCCGTACAATGAGCAGTTCTTC
CDR3aa: CASRGDPYNEQFF

abundance: .
v_gene: TRBV18
j_gene: TRBJ2-3
d_gene: .
len: 14
CDR3nt: TGTGCCAGCTCACCGCCGGGACTCCCGACAACGCAGTATTTT
CDR3aa: CASSPPGLPTTQYF

abundance: few
v_gene: TRBV4-1
j_gene: TRBJ2-1
d_gene: TRBD2
len: 17
CDR3nt: TGCGCCAGCAGCCAAGATCGTAGCGGGAGTGCATACAATGAGCAGTTCTTC
CDR3aa: CASSQDRSGSAYNEQFF

abundance: few
v_gene: TRBV20-1
j_gene: TRBJ2-4
d_gene: .
len: 15
CDR3nt: TGCAGTGCTAGTAACCCGGTGAGCGGGAAAAACATTCAGTACTTC
CDR3aa: CSASNPVSGKNIQYF

abundance: few
v_gene: TRBV6-1
j_gene: TRBJ1-4
d_gene: TRBD1
len: 18
CDR3nt: TGTGCCAGCAGTGAAATATGGACAGGGGGCTCAACTAATGAAAAACTGTTTTTT
CDR3aa: CASSEIWTGGSTNEKLFF

abundance: .
v_gene: TRBV7-9
j_gene: TRBJ2-1
d_gene: .
len: 14
CDR3nt: TGTGCCAGCAGCTTAGCAGGGGGTTACGATGAGCAGTTCTTC
CDR3aa: CASSLAGGYDEQFF

abundance: few
v_gene: TRBV7-2
j_gene: TRBJ2-7
d_gene: TRBD1
len: 15
CDR3nt: TGTGCCAGCAGCTATTCCGGGACAGGGCTCTACGAGCAGTACTTC
CDR3aa: CASSYSGTGLYEQYF

abundance: .
v_gene: TRBV12-3/TRBV12-4
j_gene: TRBJ2-5
d_gene: .
len: 12
CDR3nt: TGTGCCAGCAGCCTCGGGATAAACGAGCAGCACTTC
CDR3aa: CASSLGINEQHF

abundance: .
v_gene: TRBV20-1
j_gene: TRBJ1-2
d_gene: .
len: 17
CDR3nt: TGCAGTGCTAGAGATTCCCGAGACAGGTCGAGAAATTATGGCTACACCTTC
CDR3aa: CSARDSRDRSRNYGYTF

abundance: .
v_gene: TRBV27
j_gene: TRBJ2-1
d_gene: .
len: 17
CDR3nt: TGTGCCAGCAGTTTATCGCCAGGGAGTCCCTCTTACAATGAGCAGTTCTTC
CDR3aa: CASSLSPGSPSYNEQFF

abundance: few
v_gene: TRBV7-9
j_gene: TRBJ1-6
d_gene: .
len: 13
CDR3nt: TGTGCCAGCAGCACCCGGACGGGATCACCCCTCCACTTT
CDR3aa: CASSTRTGSPLHF

abundance: few
v_gene: TRBV7-2
j_gene: TRBJ2-1
d_gene: TRBD2
len: 14
CDR3nt: TGTGCCAGCAGCCGTAGCGGGAGAGTGTATGAGCAGTTCTTC
CDR3aa: CASSRSGRVYEQFF